These 26 T cell receptor beta chains originate from one sample sequenced in a study of PD-1 blockade in classical Hodgkin lymphoma. Assay: immunoSEQ multiplex PCR; the TCRdb copy retains only in-frame clones and omits some. This sample carries about 27,000 clones, over 65% of them seen once, and the ten largest clones take more than 2%. Autologous stem cell transplantation was followed by relapse in every patient, and brentuximab vedotin exposure varied. The authors purified CD4+ T cells from thawed PBMCs by magnetic negative selection. The input for sequencing was CD4+ T cells from blood, taken at baseline. All receptors come from a human donor with classical Hodgkin lymphoma.

This sequence joins TRBV5-1 and TRBJ2-3, with 9 nucleotides matching TRBD2. There are 16 residues in the CDR3. Trimming at V came to 0 bases and at J to 1 base, leaving 3 bases not matched to a gene. CDR1 and CDR2 from the germline V gene are SGHRS and YFSETQ. The CDR3 bases are TGCGCCAGCAGCTTGGGTTTAGCGGGGGGCACAGATACGCAGTATTTT. It translates to CASSLGLAGGTDTQYF.

The chain joins TRBV6-5 to TRBJ1-1, with unresolved D. V dropped 1 base and J dropped 4 bases, with 10 bases sitting between them. There are 14 residues in the CDR3. Germline V lookup: CDR1 MNHEY, CDR2 SVGAGI. CDR3 amino acids: CASSYLREGTEAFF. CDR3 nucleotides: TGTGCCAGCAGTTACTTACGCGAGGGCACTGAAGCTTTCTTT.

V and J are TRBV9 and TRBJ1-1, with D possibly TRBD1 on 5 matching bases. Germline V gene data show CDR1 as SGDLS and CDR2 as YYNGEE. Trimming pared 0 bases from V and 3 bases from J, leaving 21 bases between. The CDR3 runs 18 residues. The CDR3 bases are TGTGCCAGCAGCGTAGCTAGGGCACGGGCAAGGGGTGACACTGAAGCTTTCTTT. Its translation: CASSVARARARGDTEAFF.

The rearrangement joins TRBV27 to TRBJ1-1, with 7 nucleotides matching TRBD1. The CDR3 is made up of 15 amino acids. CDR1 is MNHEY and CDR2 is SMNVEV in the germline V gene (reference sequence). Trimming took 3 bases from V and 3 from J; bases not matched to a gene: 7. The CDR3 nucleotides are TGTGCCAGCAGTTTTGCAGGGGGTGCGGACACTGAAGCTTTCTTT. It encodes CASSFAGGADTEAFF.

The V gene is TRBV11-2, the J gene TRBJ2-1, with D perhaps TRBD2 (5 bases). CDR1 is SGHAT, CDR2 FQNNGV, per germline. CDR3 size: 14 residues. V dropped 1 base and J dropped 1 base, with 5 bases sitting between them. The CDR3 sequence is CASSLAGSYNEQFF. DNA for the CDR3: TGTGCCAGCAGCTTAGCGGGGTCCTACAATGAGCAGTTCTTC. The full variable domain, completed using reference TRBV11-2 and TRBJ2-1, is EAGVAQSPRYKIIEKRQSVAFWCNPISGHATLYWYQQILGQGPKLLIQFQNNGVVDDSQLPKDRFSAERLKGVDSTLKIQPAKLEDSAVYLCASSLAGSYNEQFFGPGTRLTVL.

This chain connects TRBV18 to TRBJ1-1; 9 bases align to TRBD1. The CDR3 is 14 residues long. Losses at the gene ends were 3 bases for V and 4 bases for J; bases not matched to a gene: 3. Germline V gene lookup returns CDR1 KGHSH and CDR2 LQKENI. The CDR3 sequence: CASSPNRGPTEAFF. The CDR3 coding sequence is TGTGCCAGCTCACCCAACAGGGGGCCCACTGAAGCTTTCTTT.

The chain links TRBV10-3 to TRBJ1-1; TRBD1 aligns across 12 bases. This CDR3 is 15 amino acids long. CDR1 is ENHRY, CDR2 SYGVKD, per germline. Unmatched junction bases numbered 8, after V lost 8 bases and J lost 4 bases. The CDR3 reads CAIRPGQGASTEAFF. In DNA form, the CDR3 reads TGTGCCATCCGACCGGGACAGGGGGCGTCCACTGAAGCTTTCTTT.

V usage is TRBV5-8 and J usage is TRBJ1-5, with a tentative D call TRBD1 (6 bases). Per germline, CDR1 SGHTS and CDR2 YDEGEE. V was clipped by 3 bases and J by 5 bases, with 12 bases between them. The CDR3 sequence is 14 residues long. In DNA form, the CDR3 reads TGTGCCAGCAGCTCTATATACAGGGATCAGCCCCAGCATTTT. This encodes CASSSIYRDQPQHF.

The table lists this clone with a few counts. The V and J genes are TRBV19 and TRBJ1-5; TRBD1 might be the D (5 bases). Trimming removed 5 bases at V and 7 bases at J, with 12 bases between. Germline-derived CDR1 and CDR2 are LNHDA and SQIVND (reference sequence). The CDR3 totals 13 residues. In DNA, the CDR3 is TGTGCCAGTAGTGAAGGACATCGGCAGCCCCAGCATTTT. Protein: CASSEGHRQPQHF.

The chain uses TRBV5-1 and TRBJ2-1; weak D call: TRBD2 (5 bases). V gave up 0 bases and J gave up 5 bases, with 9 bases separating them. The CDR3 has 14 residues. Looked up from germline, CDR1 is SGHRS and CDR2 is YFSETQ. The CDR3 here is CASSLGGEHNEQFF. The CDR3 bases are TGCGCCAGCAGCTTGGGGGGAGAACACAATGAGCAGTTCTTC.

The chain carries TRBV15 and TRBJ1-5; D possibly corresponds to TRBD1 (5 bases). This CDR3 comprises 18 residues. Germline loops: CDR1 LNHNV, CDR2 YYDKDF (reference sequence). V lost 1 base to trimming and J lost 5 bases, with 21 bases between them. CDR3 nucleotides: TGTGCCACCAGCAGAGGGAGGTTAAATTCGGACACAGATCAGCCCCAGCATTTT. Translating it yields CATSRGRLNSDTDQPQHF.

V and J are TRBV5-4 and TRBJ1-2; 8 bases match TRBD1. Per the germline V gene, CDR1 is SGHNT and CDR2 is YYREEE (reference sequence). The J segment lost 5 bases and the V segment lost 4 bases, leaving 16 bases of the junction unmatched. CDR3 length: 17 residues. CDR3 DNA sequence: TGTGCCAGCAGCCGCGGGGGACAGGCCGACCGAGTTTATGGCTACACCTTC. Translation: CASSRGGQADRVYGYTF.

The rearrangement links TRBV7-9 to TRBJ1-6; D not resolved. Per germline, CDR1 SEHNR and CDR2 FQNEAQ (reference sequence). V was shortened by 1 base and J by 8 bases, with 9 bases between the two germline ends. The CDR3 contains 14 residues. For the CDR3, the DNA is TGTGCCAGCAGCTTAGAGAGCGTCGATTCACCCCTCCACTTT. Translated: CASSLESVDSPLHF. Based on the CDR3 plus reference TRBV7-9 and TRBJ1-6, the full variable domain is DTGVSQNPRHKITKRGQNVTFRCDPISEHNRLYWYRQTLGQGPEFLTYFQNEAQLEKSRLLSDRFSAERPKGSFSTLEIQRTEQGDSAMYLCASSLESVDSPLHFGNGTRLTVT.

This clone was picked up a small number of times. The junction and the germline gene differ at one end; a read error may be behind it. The V and J genes are TRBV18 and TRBJ2-7, with 8 positions matching TRBD1. The CDR3 loop spans 16 amino acids. CDR1 and CDR2 from the germline V gene are KGHSH and LQKENI. The CDR3 sequence is CASSPLATGDPHEQYF. CDR3 nucleotide sequence: TGTGCCAGCTCGCCACTCGCGACAGGGGACCCACACGAGCAGTACTTC.

This chain connects TRBV6-5 to TRBJ1-2, with 9 positions matching TRBD1. J lost 8 bases, V lost 5 bases, and 12 bases had no gene match. The germline V gene encodes CDR1 MNHEY and CDR2 SVGAGI. This CDR3 has 15 amino acids. DNA of the CDR3: TGTGCCAGCAGTGCCCCCGGGACAGGGCCTCGAGGCTACACCTTC. Residues: CASSAPGTGPRGYTF.

CDR3 sequence reads: CASSQDLAGAGDTQYF. The CDR3 DNA reads as TGCGCCAGCAGCCAAGATTTAGCGGGGGCTGGGGATACGCAGTATTTT. This chain connects TRBV4-1 to TRBJ2-3, with 9 positions matching TRBD2. The germline CDR1 and CDR2 sequences are MGHRA and YSYEKL. Trimming removed 0 bases from V and 6 bases from J; junction bases left unmatched: 7. The CDR3 length is 16 residues.

The rearrangement joins TRBV15 to TRBJ2-5, with 12 bases lining up with TRBD2. This CDR3 has 16 residues. The V gene end was trimmed by 2 bases and the J gene end by 5 bases; junction bases not matched to a gene: 6. CDR1 is LNHNV and CDR2 is YYDKDF in the germline V gene (reference sequence). The CDR3 region is CATSRLAGGPRETQYF. CDR3 nucleotide sequence: TGTGCCACCAGCAGACTAGCGGGGGGGCCGCGGGAGACCCAGTACTTC. Looking up the rest from reference TRBV15 and TRBJ2-5 gives the full variable domain: DAMVIQNPRYQVTQFGKPVTLSCSQTLNHNVMYWYQQKSSQAPKLLFHYYDKDFNNEADTPDNFQSRRPNTSFCFLDIRSPGLGDTAMYLCATSRLAGGPRETQYFGPGTRLLVL.

The chain uses TRBV7-3 and TRBJ2-1; 8 nucleotides align to TRBD1. Germline assignment: CDR1 SGHTA and CDR2 FQGTGA. The CDR3 spans 13 residues. Trimming removed 9 bases from V and 3 bases from J; junction bases left unmatched: 4. The CDR3 nucleotides read TGTGCCAGTCAGGGGACAGGCTACAATGAGCAGTTCTTC. Residues: CASQGTGYNEQFF.

This clone has more than one count but fewer than ten. The chain employs TRBV18 and TRBJ2-5; 7 bases agree with TRBD2. The V segment lost 4 bases and the J segment 3 bases; nucleotides outside the gene matches: 11. Germline values: CDR1 KGHSH, CDR2 LQKENI. The CDR3 has 16 amino acids. CDR3 region: CASSQFRLASKETQYF. CDR3 bases: TGTGCCAGCTCACAGTTTCGACTAGCATCGAAAGAGACCCAGTACTTC.

V usage is TRBV28 and J usage is TRBJ2-1; D is ambiguous. V was trimmed by 6 bases and J by 9 bases, leaving 12 bases between them. The CDR3 totals 12 residues. The germline V gene has CDR1 MDHEN and CDR2 SYDVKM. CDR3 coding DNA: TGTGCCAGCAGCCGGCCTGTCGGTGAGCAGTTCTTC. This gives the protein CASSRPVGEQFF.

The J gene is TRBJ1-3, the V gene TRBV30, with 7 bases matching TRBD1. The CDR3 covers 14 residues. From germline, CDR1 is GTSNPN and CDR2 SVGIG (reference sequence). V lost 5 bases, J lost 2 bases, and 6 bases stayed unmatched. For the CDR3, the DNA is TGTGCCTGGGCGGCTGGGACAGCTGGAAACACCATATATTTT. Protein: CAWAAGTAGNTIYF.

This chain links TRBV7-9 with TRBJ1-1; D gene unclear. This CDR3 is built from 13 residues. V lost 1 base, J lost 4 bases, and 7 bases lay in between. Germline V CDR1 and CDR2: SEHNR, FQNEAQ (reference sequence). CDR3 bases: TGTGCCAGCAGCTTAGGGGGATCCACTGAAGCTTTCTTT. As protein: CASSLGGSTEAFF.

This chain joins TRBV2 and TRBJ2-5; D perhaps matches TRBD1 (5 bases). The ends were cut back, 2 bases at V and 5 bases at J, with 18 bases in the middle. This CDR3 spans 16 amino acids. CDR1 is SNHLY, CDR2 FYNNEI, per germline. The CDR3 loop reads CASSEKRPIGAETQYF. CDR3 nucleotide sequence: TGTGCCAGCAGTGAAAAGAGACCCATTGGGGCGGAGACCCAGTACTTC.

There are a few counts of this clone. V gene TRBV4-2 combines with J gene TRBJ2-7; D is uncertain. The CDR3 spans 14 residues. V was pared by 8 bases and J by 4 bases, with 18 bases between. Germline loops: CDR1 LGHNA, CDR2 YNFKEQ. Here the CDR3 reads CASRQEGMAYEQYF. Here the CDR3 DNA reads TGTGCCAGCCGACAAGAAGGAATGGCGTACGAGCAGTACTTC.

This rearrangement joins TRBV5-1 to TRBJ2-3, with 9 bases aligning to TRBD2. The V gene end was trimmed by 1 base and the J gene end by 2 bases; junction bases not matched to a gene: 5. The CDR3 runs 16 residues. The germline gives CDR1 SGHRS, CDR2 YFSETQ. The CDR3 loop is CASSLQSGGSTDTQYF. The DNA of the CDR3 is TGCGCCAGCAGCTTGCAGAGCGGGGGGTCCACAGATACGCAGTATTTT. Drawing the rest from reference TRBV5-1 and TRBJ2-3, the complete variable domain is KAGVTQTPRYLIKTRGQQVTLSCSPISGHRSVSWYQQTPGQGLQFLFEYFSETQRNKGNFPGRFSGRQFSNSRSEMNVSTLELGDSALYLCASSLQSGGSTDTQYFGPGTRLTVL.

V usage is TRBV7-9 and J usage is TRBJ2-1, with a possible D match to TRBD1 (6 bases). Trimming took 2 bases from V and 6 from J, leaving 14 bases between them. This CDR3 contains 15 residues. The germline gives CDR1 SEHNR, CDR2 FQNEAQ (reference sequence). The CDR3 loop is CASSLSWARGNEQFF. As DNA, the CDR3 is TGTGCCAGCAGCTTATCCTGGGCCAGGGGCAATGAGCAGTTCTTC.